This T cell receptor (beta chain) was sequenced during a study of regulatory T cells in long-lasting Graves disease. Germline CDR1 reads LNHDA; CDR2 reads SQIVND (reference sequence). The CDR3 consists of 16 residues. V was cut by 9 bases and J by 0 bases, with 21 bases left in between. This clonotype was picked up a small number of times. Time point specified: newly diagnosed GD, antithyroid drugs for less than 3 months. Extracted RNA from PBMCs served as the source of the TCR library. In building TCR beta libraries, iRepertoire HTBI primers were used together with Arm-PCR of CDR3 regions. MiXCR was run by TCRdb on the multiplex PCR reads, yielding one entry per CDR3 protein. There are about 470,000 distinct CDR3 sequences in the sample; more than 13% occur only once, and approximately 16% lies in the top ten. These data also featured in a second study, about T cells in Graves' hyperthyroidism and ophthalmopathy.

Sequences were derived from peripheral blood mononuclear cells (PBMCs), sampled at new diagnosis, from a patient treated with antithyroid drugs. This receptor was identified in a woman in her thirties with Graves disease. The J gene is TRBJ2-7, the V gene TRBV19; D tentatively reads TRBD1 or TRBD2 (7 bases each). The CDR3 bases are TGTGCCAGCGCGGGGGAGGTGGGGACAGTCTCCTACGAGCAGTACTTC. This translates into CASAGEVGTVSYEQYF.